This TCR beta chain was identified in a study of T cell clonality in common variable immunodeficiency. Germline lookup yields CDR1 SGHNT and CDR2 YYREEE (reference sequence). The CDR3 has 15 amino acids. V lost 4 bases and J 4 bases, leaving 17 bases between the germline ends. Study observations and caveats: Authors noted CVID clonality's cause needs subpopulation repertoire sequencing.

The sample holds many counts of this clone. What it binds is not known. The read ends 3 residues early relative to the CDR3; the germline J gene fills the gap. Only in-frame clones appear in the TCRdb table, and some are missing; sequencing was by immunoSEQ multiplex PCR. The sample has approximately 34,000 clones, none seen only once. This TCR was recovered from a person aged 18 to 75 in good health. Specimen: peripheral blood mononuclear cells. This chain joins TRBV5-4 and TRBJ2-5, with D possibly TRBD1 on 6 matching bases. CDR3 sequence: CASSASPQGRETQYF. The sequenced part of the CDR3 DNA is TGTGCCAGCAGCGCCTCCCCACAGGGTCGAGAGACC. Filled out from reference TRBV5-4 and TRBJ2-5, the complete variable domain reads ETGVTQSPTHLIKTRGQQVTLRCSSQSGHNTVSWYQQALGQGPQFIFQYYREEENGRGNFPPRFSGLQFPNYSSELNVNALELDDSALYLCASSASPQGRETQYFGPGTRLLVL.